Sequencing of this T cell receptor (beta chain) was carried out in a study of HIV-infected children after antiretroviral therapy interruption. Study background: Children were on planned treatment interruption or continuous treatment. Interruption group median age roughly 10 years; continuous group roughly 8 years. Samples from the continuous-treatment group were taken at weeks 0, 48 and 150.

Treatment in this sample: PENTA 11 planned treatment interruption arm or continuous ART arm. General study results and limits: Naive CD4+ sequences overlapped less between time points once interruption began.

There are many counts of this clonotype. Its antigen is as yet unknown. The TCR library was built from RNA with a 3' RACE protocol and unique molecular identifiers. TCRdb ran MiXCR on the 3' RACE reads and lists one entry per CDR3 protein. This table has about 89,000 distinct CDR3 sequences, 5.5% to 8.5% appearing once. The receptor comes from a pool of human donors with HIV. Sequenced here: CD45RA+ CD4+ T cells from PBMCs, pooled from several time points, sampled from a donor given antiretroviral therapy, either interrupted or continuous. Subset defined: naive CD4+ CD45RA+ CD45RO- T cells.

CDR3 nucleotide sequence: TGTGCCAGCAGTTTGGGTCTGGGACCCCCGGGAGTAAGCAATCAGCCCCAGCATTTT. Translated: CASSLGLGPPGVSNQPQHF. The V gene is TRBV12-3 or TRBV12-4, the J gene TRBJ1-5, with a tentative D call TRBD1 (5 bases). Trimming left V 3 bases short and J 1 base short, with 22 bases between. The CDR3 sequence is 19 residues long.